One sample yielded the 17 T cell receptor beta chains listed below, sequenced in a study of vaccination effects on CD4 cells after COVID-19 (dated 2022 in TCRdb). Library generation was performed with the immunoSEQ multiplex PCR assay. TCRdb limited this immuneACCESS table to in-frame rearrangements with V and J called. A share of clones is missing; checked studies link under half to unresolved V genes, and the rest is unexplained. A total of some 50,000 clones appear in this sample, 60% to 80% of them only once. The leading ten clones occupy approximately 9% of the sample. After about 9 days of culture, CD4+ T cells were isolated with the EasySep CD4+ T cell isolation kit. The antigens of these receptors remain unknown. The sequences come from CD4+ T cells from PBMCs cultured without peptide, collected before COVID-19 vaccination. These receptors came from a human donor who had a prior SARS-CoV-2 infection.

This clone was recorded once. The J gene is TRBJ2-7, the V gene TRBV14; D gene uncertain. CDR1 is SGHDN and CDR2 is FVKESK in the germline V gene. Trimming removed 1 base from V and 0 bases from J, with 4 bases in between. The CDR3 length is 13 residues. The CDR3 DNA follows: TGTGCCAGCAGCCAAGGCCGCTCCTACGAGCAGTACTTC. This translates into CASSQGRSYEQYF.

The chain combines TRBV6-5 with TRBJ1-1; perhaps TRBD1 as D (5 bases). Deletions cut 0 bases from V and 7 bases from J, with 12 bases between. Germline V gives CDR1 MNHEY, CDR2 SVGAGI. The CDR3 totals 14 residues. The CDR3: CASSYSPGYSEAFF. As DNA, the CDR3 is TGTGCCAGCAGTTACTCCCCAGGGTATAGTGAAGCTTTCTTT.

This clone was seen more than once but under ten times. The CDR3 coding sequence is TGCGCCAGCAGCCAACCGACTGTGGAGAAGACCCAGTACTTC. The encoded protein is CASSQPTVEKTQYF. This chain joins TRBV4-1 and TRBJ2-5; D is uncertain. The V end lost 2 bases, the J end lost 6 bases, and 13 bases lay between the germline ends. Germline assignment: CDR1 MGHRA and CDR2 YSYEKL. CDR3 length: 14 residues.

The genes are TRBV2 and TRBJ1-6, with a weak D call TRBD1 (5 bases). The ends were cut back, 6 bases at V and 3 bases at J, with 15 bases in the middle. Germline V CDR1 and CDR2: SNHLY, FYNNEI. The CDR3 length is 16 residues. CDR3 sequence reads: CASSRDGGDYNSPLHF. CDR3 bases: TGTGCCAGCAGCCGGGACGGCGGGGACTATAATTCACCCCTCCACTTT.

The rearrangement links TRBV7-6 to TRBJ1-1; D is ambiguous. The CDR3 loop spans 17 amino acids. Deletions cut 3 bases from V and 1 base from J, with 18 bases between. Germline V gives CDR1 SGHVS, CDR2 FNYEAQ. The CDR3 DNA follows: TGTGCCAGCAGCTTTCTCCTTTTGGGGATTCCGAACACTGAAGCTTTCTTT. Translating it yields CASSFLLLGIPNTEAFF.

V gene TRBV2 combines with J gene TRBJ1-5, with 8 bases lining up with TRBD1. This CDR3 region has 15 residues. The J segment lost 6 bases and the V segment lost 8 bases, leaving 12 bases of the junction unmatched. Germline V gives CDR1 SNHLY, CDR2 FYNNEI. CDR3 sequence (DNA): TGTGCCAGCGGATCTAGGGACAGGCGGGGTCAGCCCCAGCATTTT. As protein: CASGSRDRRGQPQHF.

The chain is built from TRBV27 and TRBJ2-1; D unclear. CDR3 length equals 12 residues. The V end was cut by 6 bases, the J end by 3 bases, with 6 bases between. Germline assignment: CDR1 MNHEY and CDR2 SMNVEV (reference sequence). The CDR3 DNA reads TGTGCCAGCAGGTCGGGCTACAATGAGCAGTTCTTC. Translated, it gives CASRSGYNEQFF.

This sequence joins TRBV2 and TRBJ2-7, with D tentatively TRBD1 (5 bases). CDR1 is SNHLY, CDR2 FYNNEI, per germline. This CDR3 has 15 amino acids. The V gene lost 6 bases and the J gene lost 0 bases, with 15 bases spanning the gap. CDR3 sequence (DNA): TGTGCCAGCAGGACGTACAGGTGGAGCTCCTACGAGCAGTACTTC. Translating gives CASRTYRWSSYEQYF. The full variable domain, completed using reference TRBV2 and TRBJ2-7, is EPEVTQTPSHQVTQMGQEVILRCVPISNHLYFYWYRQILGQKVEFLVSFYNNEISEKSEIFDDQFSVERPDGSNFTLKIRSTKLEDSAMYFCASRTYRWSSYEQYFGPGTRLTVT.

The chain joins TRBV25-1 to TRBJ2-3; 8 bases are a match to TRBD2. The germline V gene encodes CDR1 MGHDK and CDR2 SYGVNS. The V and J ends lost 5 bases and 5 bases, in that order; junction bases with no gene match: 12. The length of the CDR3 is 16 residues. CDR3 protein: CASSPTAGGLLDTQYF. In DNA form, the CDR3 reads TGTGCCAGCAGTCCCACGGCGGGAGGCTTATTAGATACGCAGTATTTT.

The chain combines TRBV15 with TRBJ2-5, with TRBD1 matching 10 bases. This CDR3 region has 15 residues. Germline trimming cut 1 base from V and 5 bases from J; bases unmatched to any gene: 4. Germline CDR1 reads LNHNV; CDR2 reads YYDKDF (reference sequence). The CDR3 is CATSRGGTGEETQYF. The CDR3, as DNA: TGTGCCACCAGCAGAGGCGGGACAGGGGAGGAGACCCAGTACTTC. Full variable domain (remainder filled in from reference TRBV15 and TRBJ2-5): DAMVIQNPRYQVTQFGKPVTLSCSQTLNHNVMYWYQQKSSQAPKLLFHYYDKDFNNEADTPDNFQSRRPNTSFCFLDIRSPGLGDTAMYLCATSRGGTGEETQYFGPGTRLLVL.

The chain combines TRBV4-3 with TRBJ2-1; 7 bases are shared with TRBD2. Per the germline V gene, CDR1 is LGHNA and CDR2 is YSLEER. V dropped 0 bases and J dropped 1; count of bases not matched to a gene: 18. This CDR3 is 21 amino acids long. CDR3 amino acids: CASSQDLWTEPGLQSYNEQFF. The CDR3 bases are TGCGCCAGCAGCCAAGACCTCTGGACGGAACCGGGACTACAATCCTACAATGAGCAGTTCTTC.

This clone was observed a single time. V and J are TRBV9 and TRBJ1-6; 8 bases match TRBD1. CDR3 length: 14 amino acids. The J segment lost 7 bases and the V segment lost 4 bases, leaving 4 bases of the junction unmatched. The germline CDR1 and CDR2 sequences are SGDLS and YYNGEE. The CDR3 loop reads CASSSQGANSPLHF. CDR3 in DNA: TGTGCCAGCAGCTCCCAGGGGGCCAATTCACCCCTCCACTTT.

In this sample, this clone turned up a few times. CDR3 residues: CASSIGPGSYNEQFF. The CDR3 nucleotides read TGTGCCAGTAGTATTGGACCCGGCTCCTACAATGAGCAGTTCTTC. The rearrangement links TRBV19 to TRBJ2-1; D is unclear. V gave up 3 bases and J gave up 0 bases, with 9 bases separating them. Germline lookup yields CDR1 LNHDA and CDR2 SQIVND (reference sequence). The CDR3 extends over 15 amino acids. The entire variable domain, with the rest obtained from reference TRBV19 and TRBJ2-1, is as follows: DGGITQSPKYLFRKEGQNVTLSCEQNLNHDAMYWYRQDPGQGLRLIYYSQIVNDFQKGDIAEGYSVSREKKESFPLTVTSAQKNPTAFYLCASSIGPGSYNEQFFGPGTRLTVL.

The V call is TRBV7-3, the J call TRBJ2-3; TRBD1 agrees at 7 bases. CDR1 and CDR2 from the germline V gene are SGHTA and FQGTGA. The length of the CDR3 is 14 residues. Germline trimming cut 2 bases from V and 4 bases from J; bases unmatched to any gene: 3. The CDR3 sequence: CASSLDRVADTQYF. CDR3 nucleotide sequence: TGTGCCAGCAGCTTAGACAGGGTTGCAGATACGCAGTATTTT.

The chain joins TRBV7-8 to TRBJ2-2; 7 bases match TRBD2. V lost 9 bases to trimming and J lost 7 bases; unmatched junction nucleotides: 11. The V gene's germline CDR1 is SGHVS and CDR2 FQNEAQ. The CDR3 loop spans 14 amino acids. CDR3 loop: CASLTREWVGELFF. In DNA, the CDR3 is TGTGCCAGTTTAACGCGGGAGTGGGTCGGGGAGCTGTTTTTT.

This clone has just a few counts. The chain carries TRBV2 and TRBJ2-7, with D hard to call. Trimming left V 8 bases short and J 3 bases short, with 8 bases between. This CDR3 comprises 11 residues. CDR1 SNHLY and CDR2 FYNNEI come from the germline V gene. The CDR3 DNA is TGTGCCAGCGGTTCTTACTACGAGCAGTACTTC. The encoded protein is CASGSYYEQYF.

CDR3 DNA sequence: TGTGCCAGCAGCGGGCGATGGGACATGACATACGGGGAGCTGTTTTTT. It is translated as CASSGRWDMTYGELFF. The chain uses TRBV7-9 and TRBJ2-2; the D gene is possibly TRBD1 (6 bases). There are 16 residues in the CDR3. CDR1 and CDR2 (germline): SEHNR, FQNEAQ (reference sequence). Trimming took off 5 bases at V and 7 bases at J, with 20 bases between the two ends. Based on the CDR3 plus reference TRBV7-9 and TRBJ2-2, the full variable domain is DTGVSQNPRHKITKRGQNVTFRCDPISEHNRLYWYRQTLGQGPEFLTYFQNEAQLEKSRLLSDRFSAERPKGSFSTLEIQRTEQGDSAMYLCASSGRWDMTYGELFFGEGSRLTVL.